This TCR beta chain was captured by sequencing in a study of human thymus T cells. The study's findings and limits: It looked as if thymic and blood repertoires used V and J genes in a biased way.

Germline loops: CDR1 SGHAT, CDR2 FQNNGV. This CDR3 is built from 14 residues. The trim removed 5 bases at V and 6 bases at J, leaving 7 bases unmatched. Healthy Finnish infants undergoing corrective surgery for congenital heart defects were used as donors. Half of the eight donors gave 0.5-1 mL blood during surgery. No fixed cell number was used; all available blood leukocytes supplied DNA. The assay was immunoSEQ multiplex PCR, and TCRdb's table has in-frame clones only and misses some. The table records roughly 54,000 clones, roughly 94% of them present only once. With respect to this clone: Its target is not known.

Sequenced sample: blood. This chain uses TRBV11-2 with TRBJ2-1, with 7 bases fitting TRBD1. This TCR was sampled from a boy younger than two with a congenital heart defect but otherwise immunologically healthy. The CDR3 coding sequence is TGTGCCAGCAGCCCCTTGGCAGGGGGCAATGAGCAGTTCTTC. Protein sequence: CASSPLAGGNEQFF.